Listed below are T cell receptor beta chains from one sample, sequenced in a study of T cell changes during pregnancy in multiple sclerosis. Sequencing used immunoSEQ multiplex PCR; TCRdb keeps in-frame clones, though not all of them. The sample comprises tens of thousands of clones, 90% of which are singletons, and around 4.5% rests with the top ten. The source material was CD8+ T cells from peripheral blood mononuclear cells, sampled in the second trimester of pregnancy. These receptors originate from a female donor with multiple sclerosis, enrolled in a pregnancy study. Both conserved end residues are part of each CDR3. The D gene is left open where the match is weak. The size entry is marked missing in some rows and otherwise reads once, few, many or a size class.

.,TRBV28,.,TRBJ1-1,CASSFFRLMNTEAFF,TGTGCCAGCAGTTTTTTCAGGCTAATGAACACTGAAGCTTTCTTT
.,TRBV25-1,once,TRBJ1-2,CASSVGSAYYGYTF,TGTGCCAGCAGTGTCGGCAGCGCTTACTATGGCTACACCTTC
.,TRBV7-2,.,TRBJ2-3,CASSLAILRGSGEDTQYF,TGTGCCAGCAGCTTAGCGATTCTCAGGGGAAGCGGTGAGGATACGCAGTATTTT
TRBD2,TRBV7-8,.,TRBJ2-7,CASSLNQGLGEQYF,TGTGCCAGCAGCTTAAATCAGGGACTAGGCGAGCAGTACTTC
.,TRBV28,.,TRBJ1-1,CASSLLGVEGSNTEAFF,TGTGCCAGCAGTTTATTGGGGGTGGAGGGTTCGAACACTGAAGCTTTCTTT
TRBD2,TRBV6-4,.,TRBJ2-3,CASSETSGVTDTQYF,TGTGCCAGCAGTGAAACTAGCGGAGTGACAGATACGCAGTATTTT
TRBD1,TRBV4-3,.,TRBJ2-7,CASSQVRQGIENEQYF,TGCGCCAGCAGCCAAGTACGACAGGGAATCGAGAACGAGCAGTACTTC
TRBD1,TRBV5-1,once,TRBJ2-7,CASSARTGPYEQYF,TGCGCCAGCAGCGCGAGGACAGGGCCCTACGAGCAGTACTTC
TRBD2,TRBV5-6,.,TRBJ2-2,CASNPGGGDTGELFF,TGTGCCAGCAACCCCGGGGGAGGGGATACCGGGGAGCTGTTTTTT
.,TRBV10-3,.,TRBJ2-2,CAITPVGDTGELFF,TGTGCCATCACCCCGGTCGGGGACACCGGGGAGCTGTTTTTT
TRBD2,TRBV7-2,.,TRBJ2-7,CASSSGTSGALEQYF,TGTGCCAGCAGCTCCGGGACTAGCGGGGCCCTCGAGCAGTACTTC
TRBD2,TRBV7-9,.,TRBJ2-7,CASSPTSGIPYEQYF,TGTGCCAGCAGCCCTACTAGCGGGATCCCCTACGAGCAGTACTTC
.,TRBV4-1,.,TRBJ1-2,CASSQYRGNYGYTF,TGCGCCAGCAGCCAATACCGAGGTAACTATGGCTACACCTTC
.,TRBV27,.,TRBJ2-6,CASSSGRLSGANVLTF,TGTGCCAGCAGTTCGGGTAGGCTATCTGGGGCCAACGTCCTGACTTTC
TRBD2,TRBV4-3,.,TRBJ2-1,CASSQALAPYNEQFF,TGCGCCAGCAGCCAAGCACTAGCGCCCTACAATGAGCAGTTCTTC
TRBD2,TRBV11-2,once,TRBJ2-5,CASSPWTSGRDETQYF,TGTGCCAGCAGCCCATGGACTAGCGGGAGGGATGAGACCCAGTACTTC
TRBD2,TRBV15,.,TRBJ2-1,CATSRDAGEEQFF,TGTGCCACCAGCAGAGATGCGGGGGAGGAGCAGTTCTTC
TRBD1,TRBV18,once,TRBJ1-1,CASSPWDRANTEAFF,TGTGCCAGCTCACCATGGGACAGAGCGAACACTGAAGCTTTCTTT
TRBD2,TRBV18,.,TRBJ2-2,CASSPRSGRWTGELFF,TGTGCCAGCTCACCAAGGAGCGGGAGATGGACCGGGGAGCTGTTTTTT
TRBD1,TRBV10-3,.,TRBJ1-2,CAISESKTGVGYTF,TGTGCCATCAGTGAGTCGAAGACAGGGGTTGGCTACACCTTC
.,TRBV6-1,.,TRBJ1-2,CASSENGGRYGYTF,TGTGCCAGCAGTGAAAACGGGGGTCGGTATGGCTACACCTTC
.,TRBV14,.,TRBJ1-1,CASSPTGWNTEAFF,TGTGCCAGCAGCCCAACAGGGTGGAACACTGAAGCTTTCTTT
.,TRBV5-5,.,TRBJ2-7,CASSLGSYYEQYF,TGTGCCAGCAGCTTGGGTTCCTACTACGAGCAGTACTTC
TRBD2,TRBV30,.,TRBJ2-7,CAWRGGTSGRAYEQYF,TGTGCCTGGAGGGGGGGGACTAGCGGGAGGGCCTACGAGCAGTACTTC
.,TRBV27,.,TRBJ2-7,CASSSSSWVTYEQYF,TGTGCCAGCAGTTCCTCTAGCTGGGTAACCTACGAGCAGTACTTC
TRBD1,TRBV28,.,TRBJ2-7,CASSKYRGRTHEQYF,TGTGCCAGCAGTAAATACAGGGGGCGCACCCACGAGCAGTACTTC
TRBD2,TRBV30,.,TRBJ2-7,CAWSVGLAYEQYF,TGTGCCTGGAGTGTGGGACTAGCCTACGAGCAGTACTTC
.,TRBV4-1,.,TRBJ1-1,CASSQATFMNTEAFF,TGCGCCAGCAGCCAAGCTACGTTTATGAACACTGAAGCTTTCTTT
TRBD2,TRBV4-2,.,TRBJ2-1,CASSQDRGEPYNEQFF,TGTGCCAGCAGCCAAGATCGGGGGGAGCCATACAATGAGCAGTTCTTC
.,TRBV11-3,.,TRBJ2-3,CASSLDTSSADTQYF,TGTGCCAGCAGCTTAGATACTAGTAGTGCAGATACGCAGTATTTT